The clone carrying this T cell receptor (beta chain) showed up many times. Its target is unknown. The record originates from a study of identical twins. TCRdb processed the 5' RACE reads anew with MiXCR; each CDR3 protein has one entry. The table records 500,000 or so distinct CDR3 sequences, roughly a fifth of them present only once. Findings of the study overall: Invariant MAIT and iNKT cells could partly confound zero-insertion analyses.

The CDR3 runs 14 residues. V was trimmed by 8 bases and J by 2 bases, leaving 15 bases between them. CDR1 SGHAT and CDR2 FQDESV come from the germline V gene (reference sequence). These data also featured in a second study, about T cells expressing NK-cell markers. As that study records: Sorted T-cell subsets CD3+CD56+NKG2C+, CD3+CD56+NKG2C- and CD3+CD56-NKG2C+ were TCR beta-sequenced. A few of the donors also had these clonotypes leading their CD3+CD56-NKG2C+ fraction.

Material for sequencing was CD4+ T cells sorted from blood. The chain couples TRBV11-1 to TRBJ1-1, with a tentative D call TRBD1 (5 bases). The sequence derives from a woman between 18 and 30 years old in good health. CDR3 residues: CASLPTDRNTEAFF. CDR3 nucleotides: TGTGCCAGCCTCCCTACCGACAGAAACACTGAAGCTTTCTTT. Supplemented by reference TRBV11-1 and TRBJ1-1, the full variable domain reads EAEVAQSPRYKITEKSQAVAFWCDPISGHATLYWYRQILGQGPELLVQFQDESVVDDSQLPKDRFSAERLKGVDSTLKIQPAELGDSAMYLCASLPTDRNTEAFFGQGTRLTVV.